Sequencing of this T cell receptor beta chain was carried out in a study of T cells after somatic rescue of genetic block. CDR3 size: 15 residues. The germline CDR1 and CDR2 sequences are MNHEY and SMNVEV (reference sequence). V gave up 6 bases and J gave up 5 bases, with 19 bases separating them. TCRdb's copy holds only in-frame clones and misses some; the assay was immunoSEQ multiplex PCR. The data hold tens of thousands of clones, with 75% to 90% observed a single time. This receptor was identified in a woman younger than 35. The source material was peripheral blood mononuclear cells (PBMCs). V and J are TRBV27 and TRBJ1-1, with D perhaps matching TRBD1 (5 bases). CDR3 loop: CASSPRGGRWTEAFF. The CDR3 DNA is TGTGCCAGCAGCCCCCGGGGCGGTCGGTGGACTGAAGCTTTCTTT.